A single sample is the source of the 3 T cell receptor beta chains below, sequenced in a study of CD8 T cells in ankylosing spondylitis. Study results and caveats: For ankylosing spondylitis blood, a TCR beta motif of under 10 highly homologous variants appeared characteristic.

TCRdb called the 5' RACE reads again in MiXCR, with one record for every CDR3 protein. The sample records around 540,000 distinct CDR3 sequences, roughly 13% being singletons. These receptors' targets are unknown. Sequencing used blood, either unsorted or a sorted T cell fraction (not recorded which). These receptors were taken from a male donor with ankylosing spondylitis.

In this sample, this clonotype turned up many times. V gene TRBV10-1 combines with J gene TRBJ2-3; 11 bases match TRBD2. In germline, CDR1 is WNHNN, CDR2 SYGVQD (reference sequence). V shed 4 bases and J 1 base; nucleotides not matched to a gene: 1. This CDR3 region has 15 residues. CDR3 DNA sequence: TGCGCCAGCAGTGGGACTAGCGGGCGCACAGATACGCAGTATTTT. It translates to CASSGTSGRTDTQYF.

There are a few counts of this clonotype. This chain uses TRBV15 with TRBJ2-1; D unclear. The CDR3 has 20 residues. Trimming took 0 bases from V and 0 from J, leaving 21 bases between them. Per the germline V gene, CDR1 is LNHNV and CDR2 is YYDKDF (reference sequence). The CDR3 coding sequence is TGTGCCACCAGCAGAGATACAGTGTCAGTTAGATGGGCCTCCTACAATGAGCAGTTCTTC. This encodes CATSRDTVSVRWASYNEQFF.

The chain links TRBV5-4 to TRBJ1-1; 9 bases align to TRBD1. The CDR3 is 14 amino acids. The trim removed 7 bases at V and 8 bases at J, leaving 12 bases unmatched. Germline V lookup: CDR1 SGHNT, CDR2 YYREEE (reference sequence). CDR3 amino acids: CASGIGQGPREAFF. CDR3 nucleotide sequence: TGTGCCAGCGGGATCGGACAGGGGCCAAGGGAAGCTTTCTTT. Full variable domain (remainder filled in from reference TRBV5-4 and TRBJ1-1): ETGVTQSPTHLIKTRGQQVTLRCSSQSGHNTVSWYQQALGQGPQFIFQYYREEENGRGNFPPRFSGLQFPNYSSELNVNALELDDSALYLCASGIGQGPREAFFGQGTRLTVV.